The next 27 T cell receptor beta chains were all read from a single sample in a study of cytomegalovirus exposure and HLA in healthy donors. The PCR employed 60 Vbeta primers together with 13 Jbeta primers. Produced via immunoSEQ multiplex PCR; TCRdb's table is partial and in-frame only. The sample holds fewer than 200,000 clones; about three quarters are singletons and the top ten take approximately 2%. The source material was PBMCs. The receptors derive from a female donor in good health and CMV-seronegative.

The chain couples TRBV2 to TRBJ1-1; 7 positions agree with TRBD1. The CDR3 covers 12 residues. With 0 bases clipped from V and 8 bases from J, the junction kept 0 bases outside the gene matches. Germline CDR1 is SNHLY and CDR2 is FYNNEI. For the CDR3, the DNA is TGTGCCAGCAGTGAAGCGGGACAGGAAGCTTTCTTT. Translation gives CASSEAGQEAFF.

The V gene is TRBV2, the J gene TRBJ2-2; TRBD2 matches at 10 bases. Germline trimming cut 5 bases from V and 9 bases from J; bases unmatched to any gene: 9. CDR1 SNHLY and CDR2 FYNNEI come from the germline V gene. The CDR3 covers 15 residues. The DNA of the CDR3 is TGTGCCAGCAGTCTTAGCGGGAGGACGAACAGGGAGCTGTTTTTT. It translates to CASSLSGRTNRELFF.

The chain carries TRBV30 and TRBJ2-1, with TRBD2 matching 10 bases. J was trimmed by 10 bases and V by 3 bases; bases with no gene match: 9. Germline values: CDR1 GTSNPN, CDR2 SVGIG (reference sequence). The CDR3 is 14 amino acids. The CDR3 DNA reads as TGTGCCTGGAGGAGGTTGGTAGCGGGGGGCGAGCAGTTCTTC. This sequence encodes CAWRRLVAGGEQFF.

This sequence joins TRBV18 and TRBJ1-1; D is unclear. Germline V gene data show CDR1 as KGHSH and CDR2 as LQKENI. The CDR3 is 14 amino acids. The germline V and J ends were trimmed by 0 bases and 0 bases, with 5 bases remaining between them. CDR3 nucleotide sequence: TGTGCCAGCTCACCACCGTCAGTGAACACTGAAGCTTTCTTT. Translating it yields CASSPPSVNTEAFF.

The genes are TRBV7-9 and TRBJ2-7; 9 bases are a match to TRBD2. Per germline, CDR1 SEHNR and CDR2 FQNEAQ (reference sequence). Trimming cost V 8 bases and J 1 base; bases outside gene matches: 3. CDR3 size: 13 residues. CDR3 loop: CASQAGGSYEQYF. The CDR3 DNA follows: TGTGCCAGCCAGGCGGGAGGGTCCTACGAGCAGTACTTC.

This chain joins TRBV7-9 and TRBJ1-3; unclear D gene. Germline CDR1 reads SEHNR; CDR2 reads FQNEAQ (reference sequence). The CDR3 loop spans 14 amino acids. The V end was cut by 4 bases, the J end by 3 bases, with 10 bases between. In DNA form, the CDR3 reads TGTGCCAGCAGCTATCGGGGAGATGGAAACACCATATATTTT. Residues: CASSYRGDGNTIYF.

V gene TRBV7-9 combines with J gene TRBJ2-2; 9 nucleotides agree with TRBD1. The length of the CDR3 is 15 residues. CDR1 and CDR2 from the germline V gene are SEHNR and FQNEAQ (reference sequence). The V segment lost 5 bases and the J segment 6 bases; nucleotides outside the gene matches: 7. The CDR3 DNA is TGTGCCAGCAGCGCAGGGGACAGGGAGGCCGGGGAGCTGTTTTTT. Its translation is CASSAGDREAGELFF.

The chain joins TRBV6-5 to TRBJ1-1; D gene unclear. Trimming took off 5 bases at V and 1 base at J, with 8 bases between the two ends. Germline CDR1 MNHEY, CDR2 SVGAGI. The CDR3 extends over 13 amino acids. The CDR3 DNA reads TGTGCCAGCAGTAAACGCGCGAACACTGAAGCTTTCTTT. Amino acids: CASSKRANTEAFF.

In the case of this clone: The junction does not match germline at one end; this may be a read error. The genes are TRBV4-1 and TRBJ2-5; D might be TRBD1 (6 bases). The V gene's germline CDR1 is MGHRA and CDR2 YSYEKL. The CDR3 is made up of 15 amino acids. The CDR3 nucleotides are TGCGCCAGCAGCCAAGCGGGACACCCCCAACAGACCCAGTACTTC. As protein: CASSQAGHPQQTQYF.

This chain links TRBV13 with TRBJ2-5; 8 positions agree with TRBD2. The germline V gene encodes CDR1 PRHDT and CDR2 FYEKMQ (reference sequence). The trim removed 5 bases at V and 2 bases at J, leaving 1 base unmatched. This CDR3 comprises 13 residues. This CDR3 is CASSGGGQETQYF. DNA for the CDR3: TGTGCCAGCAGCGGCGGGGGGCAAGAGACCCAGTACTTC.

This chain uses TRBV19 with TRBJ2-4, with D tentatively TRBD2 (6 bases). V was trimmed by 6 bases and J by 8 bases, leaving 14 bases between them. This CDR3 is built from 13 residues. Germline lookup yields CDR1 LNHDA and CDR2 SQIVND (reference sequence). CDR3 in DNA: TGTGCCAGTAGGAACGGGGGAAGACACATTCAGTACTTC. It is translated as CASRNGGRHIQYF.

The genes are TRBV19 and TRBJ1-1, with D possibly TRBD1 on 5 matching bases. The CDR3 sequence is 16 residues long. V dropped 9 bases and J dropped 3 bases, with 23 bases sitting between them. Germline lookup yields CDR1 LNHDA and CDR2 SQIVND (reference sequence). The CDR3 DNA is TGTGCCAGCTACTTTAACCGCCAGGGCCGGGACACTGAAGCTTTCTTT. Protein sequence: CASYFNRQGRDTEAFF.

This clone was counted between two and nine times. The V gene is TRBV7-6, the J gene TRBJ2-7; perhaps TRBD1 as D (6 bases). Germline-derived CDR1 and CDR2 are SGHVS and FNYEAQ. This CDR3 is built from 14 residues. V was pared by 5 bases and J by 2 bases, with 13 bases between. Here the CDR3 DNA reads TGTGCCAGCAGCCCTCGGGACACGGCCTACGAGCAGTACTTC. Translation gives CASSPRDTAYEQYF.

The rearrangement joins TRBV7-3 to TRBJ2-2, with D possibly matching TRBD1 (7 bases). V dropped 4 bases and J dropped 4 bases, with 13 bases sitting between them. The CDR3 spans 15 residues. Germline V gene data show CDR1 as SGHTA and CDR2 as FQGTGA. CDR3 bases: TGTGCCAGCAGCTCTAGACAGGGAGGCACCGGGGAGCTGTTTTTT. This gives the protein CASSSRQGGTGELFF.

This sequence joins TRBV19 and TRBJ1-6; 8 nucleotides match TRBD1. This CDR3 has 16 residues. CDR1 and CDR2 (germline): LNHDA, SQIVND (reference sequence). Trimming cost V 7 bases and J 5 bases; bases outside gene matches: 10. DNA of the CDR3: TGTGCCAGTACCAGAGGACAGGGAACGGATAATTCACCCCTCCACTTT. Translated, it gives CASTRGQGTDNSPLHF.

V gene TRBV12-5 combines with J gene TRBJ2-3; TRBD1 might be the D (5 bases). V lost 6 bases, J lost 0 bases, and 13 bases lay in between. This CDR3 has 15 amino acids. Germline-derived CDR1 and CDR2 are LGHNT and FRNRAP. DNA for the CDR3: TGTGCTAGTGGCAAGACAGTTTATAGCACAGATACGCAGTATTTT. It translates to CASGKTVYSTDTQYF.

The chain uses TRBV5-1 and TRBJ2-7; 8 bases are shared with TRBD2. In germline, CDR1 is SGHRS, CDR2 YFSETQ. The V and J ends lost 3 bases and 3 bases, in that order; junction bases with no gene match: 2. The CDR3 covers 13 residues. The CDR3 spells CASSSGGGYEQYF. The DNA for the CDR3 is TGCGCCAGCAGCTCGGGGGGGGGCTACGAGCAGTACTTC.

The V call is TRBV6-5, the J call TRBJ1-1, with D possibly being TRBD1 (6 bases). CDR3 length equals 14 residues. CDR1 is MNHEY, CDR2 SVGAGI, per germline. V was pared by 6 bases and J by 0 bases, with 11 bases between. CDR3 DNA: TGTGCCAGCAGCTTCAGGGGAGTGAACACTGAAGCTTTCTTT. This sequence encodes CASSFRGVNTEAFF.

The chain has TRBV29-1 and TRBJ2-2, with a tentative D call TRBD2 (5 bases). Germline lookup yields CDR1 SQVTM and CDR2 ANQGSEA. Trimming took off 3 bases at V and 1 base at J, with 6 bases between the two ends. The CDR3 runs 13 residues. Here the CDR3 reads CSVDRENTGELFF. In DNA form, the CDR3 reads TGCAGCGTTGACCGGGAGAACACCGGGGAGCTGTTTTTT.

The gene calls are TRBV5-1 and TRBJ2-1; maybe TRBD2 (6 bases). V lost 2 bases to trimming and J lost 4 bases, with 13 bases between them. Germline lookup yields CDR1 SGHRS and CDR2 YFSETQ. The CDR3 contains 15 residues. The CDR3 DNA is TGCGCCAGCAGCTTCGTGTGGGGGGAATACAATGAGCAGTTCTTC. Translated: CASSFVWGEYNEQFF.

This chain's CDR3 is CASTSGQGDSGANVLTF. CDR3 DNA: TGCGCCAGCACCTCGGGACAGGGGGACTCTGGGGCCAACGTCCTGACTTTC. The chain is built from TRBV5-1 and TRBJ2-6, with 11 bases identical to TRBD1. This CDR3 spans 17 amino acids. The V segment lost 6 bases and the J segment 0 bases; nucleotides outside the gene matches: 5. Germline CDR1 SGHRS, CDR2 YFSETQ.

The V gene is TRBV12-5, the J gene TRBJ2-5; D is possibly TRBD2 (6 bases). The CDR3 runs to 16 residues. Germline values: CDR1 LGHNT, CDR2 FRNRAP. The V and J ends lost 0 bases and 7 bases respectively, with 18 bases between them. CDR3 in amino acids: CASGLVQTTGGVTQYF. As DNA, the CDR3 is TGTGCTAGTGGTTTGGTACAGACTACCGGAGGGGTGACCCAGTACTTC. The whole variable domain, filled in from reference TRBV12-5 and TRBJ2-5, reads DARVTQTPRHKVTEMGQEVTMRCQPILGHNTVFWYRQTMMQGLELLAYFRNRAPLDDSGMPKDRFSAEMPDATLATLKIQPSEPRDSAVYFCASGLVQTTGGVTQYFGPGTRLLVL.

V usage is TRBV27 and J usage is TRBJ1-2, with TRBD1 as a possible D gene (5 bases). Looked up from germline, CDR1 is MNHEY and CDR2 is SMNVEV (reference sequence). V was cut by 7 bases and J by 6 bases, with 15 bases left in between. CDR3 length: 13 amino acids. CDR3 region: CASTTPGSHGYTF. In DNA form, the CDR3 reads TGTGCCAGCACCACACCAGGGTCGCATGGCTACACCTTC.

The V call is TRBV7-2, the J call TRBJ1-5, with 8 bases matching TRBD1. This CDR3 is 15 amino acids long. V gave up 2 bases and J gave up 6 bases; unmatched junction bases: 6. CDR1 SGHTA and CDR2 FQGNSA come from the germline V gene. CDR3 sequence (DNA): TGTGCCAGCAGCTTACGACAGGGGTCGGGTCAGCCCCAGCATTTT. It translates to CASSLRQGSGQPQHF. Combining the CDR3 with reference TRBV7-2 and TRBJ1-5 gives the whole variable domain GAGVSQSPSNKVTEKGKDVELRCDPISGHTALYWYRQSLGQGLEFLIYFQGNSAPDKSGLPSDRFSAERTGGSVSTLTIQRTQQEDSAVYLCASSLRQGSGQPQHFGDGTRLSIL.

The genes are TRBV12-5 and TRBJ1-5, with D perhaps TRBD1 (5 bases). The CDR3 contains 15 residues. Per the germline V gene, CDR1 is LGHNT and CDR2 is FRNRAP. The germline V and J ends were trimmed by 1 base and 3 bases, with 10 bases remaining between them. The CDR3 coding sequence is TGTGCTAGTGGTTTGGGACAGACTTCCAATCAGCCCCAGCATTTT. Amino acid sequence: CASGLGQTSNQPQHF.

The chain joins TRBV7-6 to TRBJ2-7, with 8 bases matching TRBD1. Trimming took 5 bases from V and 3 from J; bases not matched to a gene: 3. The CDR3 has 13 residues. Germline V CDR1 and CDR2: SGHVS, FNYEAQ. CDR3 DNA sequence: TGTGCCAGCAGCCGACAGGGGAGCTACGAGCAGTACTTC. It is translated as CASSRQGSYEQYF.

The chain recombines TRBV16 with TRBJ1-2, with D uncertain. Looked up from germline, CDR1 is KGHSY and CDR2 is FQNENV. This CDR3 comprises 13 residues. V was trimmed by 0 bases and J by 7 bases, leaving 9 bases between them. CDR3: CASSQSGAAGYTF. In DNA form, the CDR3 reads TGTGCCAGCAGCCAATCAGGAGCTGCTGGCTACACCTTC. Combining the CDR3 with reference TRBV16 and TRBJ1-2 gives the whole variable domain GEEVAQTPKHLVRGEGQKAKLYCAPIKGHSYVFWYQQVLKNEFKFLISFQNENVFDETGMPKERFSAKCLPNSPCSLEIQATKLEDSAVYFCASSQSGAAGYTFGSGTRLTVV.